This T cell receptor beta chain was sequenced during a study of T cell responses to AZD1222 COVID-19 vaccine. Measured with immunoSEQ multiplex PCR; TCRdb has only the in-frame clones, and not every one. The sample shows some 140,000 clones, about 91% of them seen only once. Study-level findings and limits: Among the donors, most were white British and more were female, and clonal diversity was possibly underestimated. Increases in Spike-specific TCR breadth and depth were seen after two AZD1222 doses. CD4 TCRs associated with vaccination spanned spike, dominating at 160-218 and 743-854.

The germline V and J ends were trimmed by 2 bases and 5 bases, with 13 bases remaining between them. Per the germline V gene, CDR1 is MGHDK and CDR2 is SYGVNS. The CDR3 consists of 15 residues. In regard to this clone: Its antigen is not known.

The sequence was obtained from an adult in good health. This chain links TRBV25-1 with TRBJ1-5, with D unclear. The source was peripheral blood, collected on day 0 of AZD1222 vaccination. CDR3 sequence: CASSEGRGRDQPQHF. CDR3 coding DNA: TGTGCCAGCAGTGAAGGTCGAGGACGAGATCAGCCCCAGCATTTT. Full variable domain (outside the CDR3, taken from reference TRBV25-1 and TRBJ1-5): EADIYQTPRYLVIGTGKKITLECSQTMGHDKMYWYQQDPGMELHLIHYSYGVNSTEKGDLSSESTVSRIRTEHFPLTLESARPSHTSQYLCASSEGRGRDQPQHFGDGTRLSIL.